The rows below give T cell receptor beta chains drawn from one sample of a study of blood T cell repertoires in COVID-19. The method was immunoSEQ multiplex PCR; TCRdb's version includes in-frame clones alone and lacks a portion of them. The sample yields 100,000 to 150,000 clones, 75% to 90% seen once. The material sequenced was peripheral blood. The origin of the receptors is a man in his forties or fifties with acute or convalescent COVID-19. CDR3s include the opening cysteine and the closing phenylalanine or tryptophan.

j_call | v_call | cdr3_aa
TRBJ1-3 | TRBV3-1/TRBV3-2 | CASSQDPATLSSGNTIYF
TRBJ1-1 | TRBV3-1/TRBV3-2 | CASSPPGGERNTEAFF
TRBJ2-2 | TRBV4-1 | CASSQGGERRGTGELFF
TRBJ1-5 | TRBV5-6 | CASSLRGGTLNQPQHF
TRBJ1-1 | TRBV27 | CASSPVEGGGTEAFF
TRBJ2-7 | TRBV11-1 | CASSIGTATTYEQYF
TRBJ1-3 | TRBV5-4 | CASSSEVGGRSGNTIYF
TRBJ2-1 | TRBV5-6 | CASSGGKSSYNEQFF
TRBJ1-6 | TRBV15 | CATSRGQGKSPLHF
TRBJ1-5 | TRBV19 | CASSISGGSNSNQPQHF
TRBJ1-2 | TRBV5-4 | CASSYGTKGYGYTF
TRBJ1-4 | TRBV27 | CASSGLQGSEKLFF
TRBJ2-7 | TRBV15 | CATSRDGGSRNEQYF
TRBJ1-6 | TRBV18 | CASSPGTGVSPLHF
TRBJ2-1 | TRBV3-1/TRBV3-2 | CASSQDPRLNEQFF
TRBJ1-2 | TRBV6-5 | CAIQGVNSAYGYTF
TRBJ2-1 | TRBV9 | CASSVAGLAVYNEQFF
TRBJ1-1 | TRBV14 | CASSRVGANTEAFF
TRBJ1-5 | TRBV28 | CASSLAGAYNQPQHF
TRBJ2-7 | TRBV5-1 | CASSLAATGLGSSEQYF
TRBJ1-6 | TRBV5-1 | CASSGSSAYNSPLHF
TRBJ1-5 | TRBV5-1 | CASSLSGGSNQPQHF
TRBJ1-5 | TRBV6-1 | CASSEAPGQHSNQPQHF
TRBJ1-5 | TRBV6-5 | CASRGTSSNQPQHF
TRBJ2-7 | TRBV7-8 | CASSGLAGGGEQYF
TRBJ1-2 | TRBV10-3 | CAIRGLQGAGYTF
TRBJ1-3 | TRBV30 | CAWSQGRYGNTIYF
TRBJ2-1 | TRBV29-1 | CSALNSYNEQFF
TRBJ1-2 | TRBV3-1/TRBV3-2 | CASSQLQGQRYGYTF
TRBJ2-3 | TRBV2 | CASNRDSHTDTQYF
TRBJ2-7 | TRBV29-1 | CSVLQGTGFGSSYEQYF
TRBJ1-1 | TRBV30 | CAWTRQGNTEAFF
TRBJ2-3 | TRBV6-6 | CASRKTSGRGGDTQYF
TRBJ2-1 | TRBV15 | CATSMERLSSYNEQFF